This T cell receptor (beta chain) is drawn from a study of blood T cells in healthy people across ages. The study's findings and limits: Across the age range, TCR beta diversity per million T cells fell in a roughly linear way.

The second PCR ran roughly 6 to 11 cycles with a sample-barcoded 5' primer and J-beta primers. TCRdb passed the 5' RACE reads through MiXCR, listing each CDR3 protein once. This sample yields approximately 1,000,000 distinct CDR3 sequences, of which around two fifths are seen a single time; approximately 14% belongs to the top ten. Germline lookup yields CDR1 MGHDK and CDR2 SYGVNS. The CDR3 spans 16 residues. V lost 3 bases, J lost 1 base, and 14 bases lay in between. A word on this clonotype: Its matching antigen is unknown.

The sample comprised blood. The origin of this receptor is a man in his late teens or twenties in good health. This chain uses TRBV25-1 with TRBJ2-3; weak D call: TRBD2 (7 bases). The CDR3 sequence: CASSEAKGGRTDTQYF. For the CDR3, the DNA is TGTGCCAGCAGTGAGGCAAAGGGGGGGCGCACAGATACGCAGTATTTT. Full variable domain (outside the CDR3, taken from reference TRBV25-1 and TRBJ2-3): EADIYQTPRYLVIGTGKKITLECSQTMGHDKMYWYQQDPGMELHLIHYSYGVNSTEKGDLSSESTVSRIRTEHFPLTLESARPSHTSQYLCASSEAKGGRTDTQYFGPGTRLTVL.